A single sample gave rise to the 31 T cell receptor beta chains below, sequenced in a study of OX40 agonist ivuxolimab in advanced cancers. Clones were read by immunoSEQ multiplex PCR, and TCRdb kept only the in-frame ones, dropping some. The sample carries around 56,000 clones, 70% to 85% recorded once. The sequencing here drew on CD4+ or CD8+ T cells sorted from blood, taken in a trial of the OX40 agonist ivuxolimab. The source is an adult with an advanced solid tumor such as melanoma, head and neck, liver or kidney cancer.

J is TRBJ1-5 and V is TRBV7-4; 9 bases are shared with TRBD1. From germline, CDR1 is SGHVT and CDR2 SQSDAQ. V shed 5 bases and J 12 bases; nucleotides not matched to a gene: 14. This CDR3 contains 15 residues. The CDR3, as DNA: TGTGCCAGCAGCCCCGGGACAGGGCCCACAATGGGCCAGCATTTT. The encoded protein is CASSPGTGPTMGQHF.

J is TRBJ2-3 and V is TRBV11-3, with TRBD2 matching over 8 bases. Germline assignment: CDR1 SGHNT and CDR2 YENEEA. With V trimmed by 6 bases and J by 5 bases, 10 bases remained unmatched. This CDR3 contains 15 residues. Here the CDR3 reads CASSRREGPGDTQYF. The DNA for the CDR3 is TGTGCCAGCAGTCGACGGGAGGGCCCGGGAGATACGCAGTATTTT.

Concerning this clone itself: The sample carries other DNA sequences with the same CDR3. V gene TRBV27 combines with J gene TRBJ1-2, with D maybe TRBD1 (6 bases). Germline V lookup: CDR1 MNHEY, CDR2 SMNVEV (reference sequence). CDR3 length equals 14 residues. Trimming removed 1 base from V and 4 bases from J, with 10 bases in between. The CDR3 bases are TGTGCCAGCAGTTTATTTTCGACAGGCTATGGCTACACCTTC. Amino acid sequence: CASSLFSTGYGYTF.

The chain joins TRBV18 to TRBJ1-1; D ambiguous. CDR3 length: 14 amino acids. Trimming shortened V by 4 bases and J by 0 bases, and 9 bases separated the two germline ends. Germline V lookup: CDR1 KGHSH, CDR2 LQKENI. CDR3 in DNA: TGTGCCAGCTCACGAGCCGGAATGAACACTGAAGCTTTCTTT. It is translated as CASSRAGMNTEAFF.

The CDR3, as DNA: TGTGCCAGCAGCGCCCGCCCTAGCGGGAGAATTGATACGCAGTATTTT. Its protein is CASSARPSGRIDTQYF. This chain joins TRBV9 and TRBJ2-3, with 10 nucleotides matching TRBD2. Germline V CDR1 and CDR2: SGDLS, YYNGEE. Trimming at V came to 3 bases and at J to 6 bases, leaving 10 bases not matched to a gene. CDR3 size: 16 residues.

V usage is TRBV15 and J usage is TRBJ2-5; the D gene could be TRBD1 or TRBD2 (5 bases each). V was shortened by 3 bases and J by 6 bases, with 8 bases between the two germline ends. The CDR3 is 12 residues long. Germline V gives CDR1 LNHNV, CDR2 YYDKDF (reference sequence). The CDR3 nucleotides are TGTGCCACCAGCAGGGGGGAACAGACCCAGTACTTC. Translation gives CATSRGEQTQYF.

This rearrangement joins TRBV10-2 to TRBJ2-7; D is possibly TRBD1 (8 bases). V lost 9 bases and J lost 1, with 22 bases in between. The CDR3 covers 16 residues. Germline V gene sequence: CDR1 WSHSY, CDR2 SAAADI. The CDR3 is CARKRGRGTGSYEQYF. In DNA form, the CDR3 reads TGCGCCAGAAAGCGGGGACGCGGGACAGGATCCTACGAGCAGTACTTC.

This chain connects TRBV18 to TRBJ1-1; possibly TRBD1 for D (5 bases). Looked up from germline, CDR1 is KGHSH and CDR2 is LQKENI. V lost 4 bases, J lost 0 bases, and 9 bases lay in between. The CDR3 extends over 14 amino acids. In DNA form, the CDR3 reads TGTGCCAGCTCACAGGGACTGATGAACACTGAAGCTTTCTTT. This gives the protein CASSQGLMNTEAFF.

This clone has a single count. The genes are TRBV15 and TRBJ1-3; D may be TRBD1 (6 bases). Germline lookup yields CDR1 LNHNV and CDR2 YYDKDF (reference sequence). This CDR3 spans 16 amino acids. V lost 1 base and J 2 bases, leaving 12 bases between the germline ends. CDR3 sequence: CATSRVGTNPGNTIYF. In DNA form, the CDR3 reads TGTGCCACCAGCAGAGTCGGGACAAATCCTGGAAACACCATATATTTT. The whole variable domain, filled in from reference TRBV15 and TRBJ1-3, reads DAMVIQNPRYQVTQFGKPVTLSCSQTLNHNVMYWYQQKSSQAPKLLFHYYDKDFNNEADTPDNFQSRRPNTSFCFLDIRSPGLGDTAMYLCATSRVGTNPGNTIYFGEGSWLTVV.

The gene calls are TRBV11-2 and TRBJ2-4, with 12 bases lining up with TRBD2. The CDR3 runs to 16 residues. With V trimmed by 5 bases and J by 1 base, 3 bases remained unmatched. Germline lookup yields CDR1 SGHAT and CDR2 FQNNGV. The CDR3 region has the DNA TGTGCCAGCAGCCCCGGACTAGCGGGGGCCAAAAACATTCAGTACTTC. Translated, it gives CASSPGLAGAKNIQYF.

The V gene is TRBV30, the J gene TRBJ2-1, with TRBD2 matching over 8 bases. V gave up 0 bases and J gave up 7 bases; unmatched junction bases: 11. The CDR3 length is 16 residues. Looked up from germline, CDR1 is GTSNPN and CDR2 is SVGIG (reference sequence). The CDR3 sequence is CAWSVRVSGRGNEQFF. CDR3 DNA sequence: TGTGCCTGGAGTGTACGAGTAAGCGGGAGAGGGAATGAGCAGTTCTTC. The whole variable domain, remainder taken from reference TRBV30 and TRBJ2-1, is SQTIHQWPATLVQPVGSPLSLECTVEGTSNPNLYWYRQAAGRGLQLLFYSVGIGQISSEVPQNLSASRPQDRQFILSSKKLLLSDSGFYLCAWSVRVSGRGNEQFFGPGTRLTVL.

The rearrangement links TRBV28 to TRBJ2-1; 7 positions agree with TRBD2. The V and J ends lost 1 base and 0 bases, in that order; junction bases with no gene match: 12. Germline CDR1 is MDHEN and CDR2 is SYDVKM. The CDR3 spans 19 residues. The CDR3 DNA is TGTGCCAGCAGTTTATATTGGTCCCCCGGCGGGAGCTCCTACAATGAGCAGTTCTTC. Translation gives CASSLYWSPGGSSYNEQFF. The entire variable domain, with the rest obtained from reference TRBV28 and TRBJ2-1, is as follows: DVKVTQSSRYLVKRTGEKVFLECVQDMDHENMFWYRQDPGLGLRLIYFSYDVKMKEKGDIPEGYSVSREKKERFSLILESASTNQTSMYLCASSLYWSPGGSSYNEQFFGPGTRLTVL.

In this sample, this clone turned up a few times. The rearrangement links TRBV7-9 to TRBJ2-7, with D maybe TRBD2 (6 bases). Trimming pared 2 bases from V and 7 bases from J, leaving 15 bases between. This CDR3 contains 14 residues. The germline V gene has CDR1 SEHNR and CDR2 FQNEAQ (reference sequence). CDR3 in DNA: TGTGCCAGCAGCTTAACGGGGGTTCTATCGGAGCAGTACTTC. Residues: CASSLTGVLSEQYF.

The chain links TRBV19 to TRBJ2-7; TRBD2 matches at 7 bases. The CDR3 totals 13 residues. Looked up from germline, CDR1 is LNHDA and CDR2 is SQIVND (reference sequence). With 6 bases clipped from V and 1 base from J, the junction kept 3 bases outside the gene matches. The CDR3 coding sequence is TGTGCCAGTAGCGGGGGGATTTCCTACGAGCAGTACTTC. Its protein is CASSGGISYEQYF.

A few counts support this clone. This sequence joins TRBV5-1 and TRBJ2-5; D uncertain. Germline values: CDR1 SGHRS, CDR2 YFSETQ. The CDR3 loop spans 12 amino acids. V lost 5 bases and J 5 bases, leaving 10 bases between the germline ends. CDR3 residues: CASRQHGETQYF. The CDR3 DNA reads TGCGCCAGCAGGCAGCACGGCGAGACCCAGTACTTC.

This chain links TRBV29-1 with TRBJ2-3; D unclear. With 1 base removed from V and 5 bases from J, the gap between germline ends came to 10 bases. This CDR3 region has 13 residues. Per germline, CDR1 SQVTM and CDR2 ANQGSEA. CDR3 in amino acids: CSVEVQGRDTQYF. DNA of the CDR3: TGCAGCGTTGAAGTCCAAGGTAGAGATACGCAGTATTTT.

This clone was found a few times. The chain uses TRBV2 and TRBJ1-6; TRBD1 matches 8 bases. The V gene's germline CDR1 is SNHLY and CDR2 FYNNEI. V was clipped by 6 bases and J by 7 bases; unmatched bases: 5. CDR3 size: 14 residues. CDR3 coding DNA: TGTGCCAGCAGCCTGGACAGGGAAAATTCACCCCTCCACTTT. Protein: CASSLDRENSPLHF.

This chain links TRBV7-6 with TRBJ2-2; D is perhaps TRBD1 (5 bases). The germline V gene has CDR1 SGHVS and CDR2 FNYEAQ. This CDR3 is 13 amino acids long. Trimming took off 4 bases at V and 4 bases at J, with 7 bases between the two ends. CDR3 loop: CASSWGFTGELFF. The CDR3 DNA is TGTGCCAGCAGCTGGGGCTTCACCGGGGAGCTGTTTTTT.

The chain uses TRBV7-9 and TRBJ2-7; no clear D gene. Trimming removed 2 bases from V and 5 bases from J, with 13 bases in between. Germline V CDR1 and CDR2: SEHNR, FQNEAQ (reference sequence). The CDR3 runs 14 residues. The CDR3 nucleotides read TGTGCCAGCAGCTTAAGTTCAGGTGATGACGAGCAGTACTTC. Its translation is CASSLSSGDDEQYF. Combining the CDR3 with reference TRBV7-9 and TRBJ2-7 gives the whole variable domain DTGVSQNPRHKITKRGQNVTFRCDPISEHNRLYWYRQTLGQGPEFLTYFQNEAQLEKSRLLSDRFSAERPKGSFSTLEIQRTEQGDSAMYLCASSLSSGDDEQYFGPGTRLTVT.

In its sample, this clone was seen once. This chain uses TRBV6-1 with TRBJ2-3; the D is unclear. Trimming left V 4 bases short and J 2 bases short, with 16 bases between. There are 16 residues in the CDR3. Per germline, CDR1 MNHNS and CDR2 SASEGT. In DNA form, the CDR3 reads TGTGCCAGCAGTGGGCTTGGGCGGAGATACACAGATACGCAGTATTTT. This translates into CASSGLGRRYTDTQYF.

This clone was observed once. The rearrangement joins TRBV5-5 to TRBJ2-2; D is perhaps TRBD1 (6 bases). The CDR3 is made up of 13 amino acids. Deletions cut 3 bases from V and 6 bases from J, with 9 bases between. Looked up from germline, CDR1 is SGHKS and CDR2 is YYEKEE (reference sequence). CDR3 region: CASSSRGAGELFF. The CDR3, as DNA: TGTGCCAGCAGCTCCAGGGGTGCCGGGGAGCTGTTTTTT.

The rearrangement links TRBV5-6 to TRBJ2-3, with 14 bases lining up with TRBD2. This CDR3 has 18 residues. CDR1 is SGHDT and CDR2 is YYEEEE in the germline V gene. J gave up 5 bases and V 1 base, and 9 bases lay outside the gene matches. As DNA, the CDR3 is TGTGCCAGCAGCTTGATTGGACCGGGACTAGCGGGAGAAGATACGCAGTATTTT. Its translation is CASSLIGPGLAGEDTQYF.

The V call is TRBV7-2, the J call TRBJ2-2, with D tentatively TRBD1 (6 bases). Trimming took off 5 bases at V and 2 bases at J, with 21 bases between the two ends. CDR1 and CDR2 (germline): SGHTA, FQGNSA. CDR3 size: 18 residues. CDR3 region: CASSRGRGPGENTGELFF. CDR3 nucleotides: TGTGCCAGCAGCAGAGGTCGGGGTCCAGGGGAAAACACCGGGGAGCTGTTTTTT. The variable domain in full, completed from reference TRBV7-2 and TRBJ2-2, reads GAGVSQSPSNKVTEKGKDVELRCDPISGHTALYWYRQSLGQGLEFLIYFQGNSAPDKSGLPSDRFSAERTGGSVSTLTIQRTQQEDSAVYLCASSRGRGPGENTGELFFGEGSRLTVL.

The gene calls are TRBV27 and TRBJ2-3, with D perhaps TRBD1 (6 bases). The germline CDR1 and CDR2 sequences are MNHEY and SMNVEV (reference sequence). V lost 3 bases to trimming and J lost 2 bases, with 9 bases between them. The CDR3 is made up of 14 amino acids. Here the CDR3 DNA reads TGTGCCAGCAGTTTTTCAGGGGCCACAGATACGCAGTATTTT. Amino acids: CASSFSGATDTQYF.

Only a few counts were recorded for this clone. The chain carries TRBV28 and TRBJ1-1, with 9 bases lining up with TRBD1. The J segment lost 10 bases and the V segment lost 2 bases, leaving 8 bases of the junction unmatched. This CDR3 has 14 amino acids. Germline V gene lookup returns CDR1 MDHEN and CDR2 SYDVKM. CDR3 residues: CASSLPTGGSLAFF. The CDR3, as DNA: TGTGCCAGCAGTTTACCGACAGGGGGTAGTTTAGCTTTCTTT.

The chain employs TRBV6-6 and TRBJ2-1; no definite D call. CDR1 is MNHNY and CDR2 is SVGAGI in the germline V gene (reference sequence). The V gene lost 2 bases and the J gene lost 0 bases, with 11 bases spanning the gap. CDR3 size: 16 residues. CDR3 nucleotides: TGTGCCAGCAGTTACGGTAAAACGAGCTCCTACAATGAGCAGTTCTTC. It is translated as CASSYGKTSSYNEQFF.

This chain connects TRBV7-3 to TRBJ2-2; D not resolved. CDR3 size: 13 residues. Germline loops: CDR1 SGHTA, CDR2 FQGTGA. Trimming left V 5 bases short and J 5 bases short, with 9 bases between. CDR3 sequence reads: CASSPLGTGELFF. The CDR3 nucleotides read TGTGCCAGCAGCCCTTTGGGAACCGGGGAGCTGTTTTTT.

The chain combines TRBV11-2 with TRBJ1-1; TRBD1 might be the D (5 bases). Trimming removed 0 bases from V and 3 bases from J, with 8 bases in between. The CDR3 runs to 14 residues. Germline assignment: CDR1 SGHAT and CDR2 FQNNGV. Written as DNA, the CDR3 is TGTGCCAGCAGCTTAGATCGGGGGGACACTGAAGCTTTCTTT. Residues: CASSLDRGDTEAFF.

The rearrangement links TRBV5-5 to TRBJ2-5; no clear D. The V end lost 4 bases, the J end lost 7 bases, and 11 bases lay between the germline ends. In germline, CDR1 is SGHKS, CDR2 YYEKEE (reference sequence). The CDR3 spans 12 residues. This chain's CDR3 is CASSLEVVTQYF. CDR3 DNA: TGTGCCAGCAGCCTTGAAGTAGTGACCCAGTACTTC.

The rearrangement uses TRBV19 and TRBJ2-5; a possible D gene is TRBD2 (5 bases). The CDR3 contains 14 residues. The germline gives CDR1 LNHDA, CDR2 SQIVND (reference sequence). V was trimmed by 4 bases and J by 2 bases, leaving 11 bases between them. The CDR3 nucleotides are TGTGCCAGTAGTACTGCAGGACTTCAAGAGACCCAGTACTTC. Translation: CASSTAGLQETQYF.

J is TRBJ2-7 and V is TRBV18, with 9 bases aligning to TRBD1. This CDR3 spans 14 amino acids. Germline-derived CDR1 and CDR2 are KGHSH and LQKENI. The V gene end was trimmed by 6 bases and the J gene end by 0 bases; junction bases not matched to a gene: 3. CDR3 DNA: TGTGCCAGCTCCGGACAGGGGAACTCCTACGAGCAGTACTTC. Translating it yields CASSGQGNSYEQYF.